The source of this T cell receptor (beta chain) is a study of blood T cell repertoires in COVID-19. There are 14 residues in the CDR3. Unmatched junction bases numbered 1, after V lost 7 bases and J lost 3 bases. CDR1 is MNHEY, CDR2 SVGAGI, per germline. As processed by the authors: Amplified reference gene primers provided the basis for estimating nucleated cell counts. This table comes from immunoSEQ multiplex PCR, and its TCRdb copy is limited to in-frame clones, with some not included. V and J calls and clone size follow that table, whereas D and trimming were derived from the DNA. The sample lists about 210,000 clones; about 86% were seen once. Donors were grouped by their self-reported clinical history.

This receptor was identified in a woman aged 45-60 years with acute COVID-19. The sequenced sample consisted of PBMCs or T cells enriched from blood (not recorded which). The genes are TRBV6-5 and TRBJ2-1; 12 bases are shared with TRBD2. For the CDR3, the DNA is TGTGCCAGCAAACTAGCGGGGGGCTACAATGAGCAGTTCTTC. Its translation: CASKLAGGYNEQFF.